This note documents a single T cell receptor beta chain sequence. The table came from immunoSEQ multiplex PCR; TCRdb's copy has only in-frame clones and leaves some out. The sample shows under 100,000 clones, 85% to 95% of them seen only once. The source of the sample is a study of PD-1 blockade in classical Hodgkin lymphoma. Every patient was affected by relapse after autologous stem cell transplantation, while exposure to brentuximab vedotin was not uniform. Germline values: CDR1 MNHEY, CDR2 SVGAGI. This CDR3 is 15 amino acids long. V dropped 6 bases and J dropped 8; count of bases not matched to a gene: 13.

The V call is TRBV6-5, the J call TRBJ1-2; the match to TRBD1 covers 9 bases. The sequenced sample was peripheral blood mononuclear cells (PBMCs), obtained before the second cycle of nivolumab. The TCR sequence derives from a human donor with classical Hodgkin lymphoma. The CDR3 DNA follows: TGTGCCAGCAGCCCCGAGGACAGGGGTTACGGAGGCTACACCTTC. Encoded protein: CASSPEDRGYGGYTF.